These T cell receptor beta chains were read from a single sample in a study of control samples from healthy donors and cancer patients. Method: immunoSEQ multiplex PCR; TCRdb's copy keeps in-frame clones and lacks some. The profile shows 110,000 to 150,000 clones, 89% of them singletons. Sequencing was done on a sample of blood. The receptors derive from a man younger than 45 in good health. Each CDR3 is given with its conserved first and last residue. Each record gives: D gene, clone size, V gene, CDR3 length, J gene, CDR3 protein, CDR3 DNA. D genes are given only for firm matches. Only some rows state a clone size, as once, few, many or a class for expanded clones.

D: -; size: -; V: TRBV2; length: 16; J: TRBJ2-1; CDR3: CASNRAAGSSYNEQFF; DNA: TGTGCCAGCAACCGAGCAGCCGGAAGCTCCTACAATGAGCAGTTCTTC
D: TRBD1; size: -; V: TRBV7-8; length: 14; J: TRBJ1-5; CDR3: CASSSQGAGQPQHF; DNA: TGTGCCAGCAGCTCACAGGGGGCAGGTCAGCCCCAGCATTTT
D: TRBD1; size: -; V: TRBV27; length: 13; J: TRBJ2-1; CDR3: CASSFARGNEQFF; DNA: TGTGCCAGCAGTTTCGCCAGGGGGAATGAGCAGTTCTTC
D: -; size: once; V: TRBV29-1; length: 12; J: TRBJ2-3; CDR3: CSVAPRADTQYF; DNA: TGCAGCGTTGCCCCCAGGGCAGATACGCAGTATTTT
D: TRBD1; size: -; V: TRBV12-5; length: 18; J: TRBJ2-7; CDR3: CASGLSPTGTVAPYEQYF; DNA: TGTGCTAGTGGTTTGTCACCGACCGGGACAGTGGCCCCTTACGAGCAGTACTTC
D: -; size: -; V: TRBV14; length: 13; J: TRBJ2-7; CDR3: CASSPLRTSEQYF; DNA: TGTGCCAGCAGCCCACTTCGGACATCCGAGCAGTACTTC
D: TRBD2; size: few; V: TRBV6-1; length: 15; J: TRBJ2-7; CDR3: CASSEAGGSSYEQYF; DNA: TGTGCCAGCAGTGAAGCCGGCGGGAGCTCCTACGAGCAGTACTTC
D: -; size: -; V: TRBV18; length: 15; J: TRBJ2-7; CDR3: CASSPLVGGREEQYF; DNA: TGTGCCAGCTCACCCCTTGTTGGGGGAAGGGAAGAGCAGTACTTC
D: -; size: -; V: TRBV28; length: 15; J: TRBJ2-3; CDR3: CASIGSVGGPDTQYF; DNA: TGTGCCAGCATTGGTAGTGTCGGCGGCCCAGATACGCAGTATTTT
D: TRBD1; size: -; V: TRBV7-2; length: 15; J: TRBJ1-1; CDR3: CASSLQGARNTEAFF; DNA: TGTGCCAGCAGCTTACAGGGGGCCCGGAACACTGAAGCTTTCTTT
D: TRBD2; size: once; V: TRBV6-5; length: 15; J: TRBJ2-7; CDR3: CASSYGRGDTYEQYF; DNA: TGTGCCAGCAGTTATGGGCGGGGGGACACCTACGAGCAGTACTTC
D: -; size: -; V: TRBV4-3; length: 14; J: TRBJ1-1; CDR3: CASSQAPGYAEAFF; DNA: TGCGCCAGCAGCCAAGCCCCAGGGTACGCTGAAGCTTTCTTT
D: TRBD2; size: -; V: TRBV9; length: 16; J: TRBJ2-2; CDR3: CASSPPSSGVNGELFF; DNA: TGTGCCAGCAGCCCCCCCTCTAGCGGGGTGAACGGGGAGCTGTTTTTT
D: -; size: -; V: TRBV18; length: 13; J: TRBJ1-4; CDR3: CASSQTQNEKLFF; DNA: TGTGCCAGCTCACAAACACAGAATGAAAAACTGTTTTTT
D: -; size: -; V: TRBV27; length: 15; J: TRBJ1-5; CDR3: CASSLAGWGNQPQHF; DNA: TGTGCCAGCAGTTTGGCAGGATGGGGCAATCAGCCCCAGCATTTT
D: -; size: -; V: TRBV11-2; length: 11; J: TRBJ2-1; CDR3: CASSVYNEQFF; DNA: TGTGCCAGCAGCGTGTACAATGAGCAGTTCTTC
D: -; size: -; V: TRBV27; length: 17; J: TRBJ2-7; CDR3: CASKLLRGGPSGYEQYF; DNA: TGTGCCAGCAAACTCCTGAGGGGCGGACCGAGTGGGTACGAGCAGTACTTC
D: TRBD1; size: -; V: TRBV3-1/TRBV3-2; length: 13; J: TRBJ1-1; CDR3: CASSRQGNTEAFF; DNA: TGTGCCAGCAGCCGACAGGGGAACACTGAAGCTTTCTTT
D: -; size: once; V: TRBV6-5; length: 12; J: TRBJ1-1; CDR3: CASRSPNTEAFF; DNA: TGTGCCAGCAGATCACCTAACACTGAAGCTTTCTTT
D: -; size: -; V: TRBV6-6; length: 12; J: TRBJ1-4; CDR3: CASGGVREKLFF; DNA: TGTGCCAGCGGAGGGGTCCGTGAAAAACTGTTTTTT
D: -; size: -; V: TRBV6-6; length: 14; J: TRBJ2-2; CDR3: CASSLGGAGNQLFF; DNA: TGTGCCAGCAGTTTAGGGGGGGCCGGAAATCAGCTGTTTTTT
D: TRBD1; size: -; V: TRBV2; length: 15; J: TRBJ2-5; CDR3: CASSSPTGLVETQYF; DNA: TGTGCCAGCAGCAGTCCGACAGGGTTGGTAGAGACCCAGTACTTC
D: -; size: -; V: TRBV25-1; length: 14; J: TRBJ2-3; CDR3: CASSTQAGPDTQYF; DNA: TGTGCCAGCAGTACCCAGGCCGGCCCAGATACGCAGTATTTT
D: TRBD2; size: -; V: TRBV16; length: 14; J: TRBJ2-3; CDR3: CASSQGGYTDTQYF; DNA: TGTGCCAGCAGCCAGGGAGGGTACACAGATACGCAGTATTTT